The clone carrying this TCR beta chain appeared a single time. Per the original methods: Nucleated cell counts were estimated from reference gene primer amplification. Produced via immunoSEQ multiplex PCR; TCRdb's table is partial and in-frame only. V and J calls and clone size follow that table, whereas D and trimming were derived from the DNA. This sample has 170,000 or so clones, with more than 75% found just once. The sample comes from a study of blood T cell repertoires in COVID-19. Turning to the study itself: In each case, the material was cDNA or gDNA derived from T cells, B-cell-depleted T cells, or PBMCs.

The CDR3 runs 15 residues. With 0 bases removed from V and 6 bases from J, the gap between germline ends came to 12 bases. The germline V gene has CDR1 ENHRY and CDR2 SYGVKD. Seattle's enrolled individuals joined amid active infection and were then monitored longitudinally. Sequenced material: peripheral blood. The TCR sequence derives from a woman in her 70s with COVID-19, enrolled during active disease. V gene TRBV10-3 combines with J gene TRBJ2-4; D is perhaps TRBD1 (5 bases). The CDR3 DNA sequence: TGTGCCATCAGTGAGTCTACGTCAGGGCCAAACATTCAGTACTTC. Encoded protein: CAISESTSGPNIQYF.